These T cell receptor beta chains were read from a single sample in a study of shared T cell receptors in the human thymus. Measured with immunoSEQ multiplex PCR; TCRdb has only the in-frame clones, and not every one. The table includes over 450,000 clones, approximately 80% detected once. The data were also submitted as part of a second study, on human thymus T cells.

The sequenced sample consisted of thymocytes. The receptor source for this set is a boy in the first two years of life with a congenital heart defect. CDR3s include the opening cysteine and the closing phenylalanine or tryptophan. D genes are given only for firm matches. Clone size appears in some rows only: once, few, many, or a class for an expanded clone.

D	size	V	J	DNA	CDR3
.	.	TRBV29-1	TRBJ1-1	TGCAGCGTATCAGAGGGAACGCGGACTGAAGCTTTCTTT	CSVSEGTRTEAFF
.	.	TRBV6-5	TRBJ1-1	TGTGCCAGCAGTGGCCTACAGGGCCTGAACACTGAAGCTTTCTTT	CASSGLQGLNTEAFF
TRBD2	.	TRBV10-3	TRBJ2-1	TGTGCCACCGGACTAGAACCGAACAATGAGCAGTTCTTC	CATGLEPNNEQFF
.	.	TRBV21-1	TRBJ2-7	TGTGCCAGCAGCGCCGTCCAGGGACAGATTTCCTACGAGCAGTACTTC	CASSAVQGQISYEQYF
.	few	TRBV13	TRBJ2-5	TGTGCCAGCAGCTTAGGCTCCGACAGGGGAGGGCAAGAGACCCAGTACTTC	CASSLGSDRGGQETQYF
.	.	TRBV27	TRBJ2-7	TGTGCCAGCAGTCCACAGCGGGCTAGCTCCTACGAGCAGTACTTC	CASSPQRASSYEQYF
TRBD2	once	TRBV14	TRBJ2-1	TGTGCCAGCAGCCAAGAACAGCGACTAGCGGGAGCTCCCGAGCAGTTCTTC	CASSQEQRLAGAPEQFF
TRBD2	few	TRBV7-2	TRBJ2-7	TGTGCCAGCAGCGCAGGACTAGCGGGAGGTGAAAGGAGATCCTACGAGCAGTACTTC	CASSAGLAGGERRSYEQYF
TRBD2	.	TRBV9	TRBJ2-1	TGTGCCAGCAGCCCCAGAGCGGGAGTGAAACTCAATGAGCAGTTCTTC	CASSPRAGVKLNEQFF
TRBD2	.	TRBV4-2	TRBJ2-3	TGTGCCAGCAGCCAACCCGGGACTAGCCAAACTGGCACAGATACGCAGTATTTT	CASSQPGTSQTGTDTQYF
.	.	TRBV4-2	TRBJ1-5	TGTGCCAGCAGCCAAGAAGAGAGCAATCAGCCCCAGCATTTT	CASSQEESNQPQHF
TRBD2	.	TRBV19	TRBJ2-1	TGTGCCAGTAGTATAGATGGCCCGGGGCCTAGCGGGGGGCCTTCCTACAATGAGCAGTTCTTC	CASSIDGPGPSGGPSYNEQFF
.	.	TRBV14	TRBJ1-3	TGTGCCAGCAGCCAAGGGGCAGGAAACACCATATATTTT	CASSQGAGNTIYF
.	.	TRBV13	TRBJ2-5	TGTGCCAGCAGCTTAGGGCCCCGGGAGACCCAGTACTTC	CASSLGPRETQYF
TRBD1	.	TRBV6-1	TRBJ2-5	TGTGCCAGCAGTAAGACAGGGACCCAAGAGACCCAGTACTTC	CASSKTGTQETQYF
TRBD1	.	TRBV7-2	TRBJ2-1	TGTGCCAGCAGCCCCGGGACAGGTTCCGCTTATGAGCAGTTCTTC	CASSPGTGSAYEQFF
.	few	TRBV4-2	TRBJ2-7	TGTGCCAGCAGCCAAGCATCCAGCGAGCAGTACTTC	CASSQASSEQYF
.	.	TRBV11-3	TRBJ2-1	TGTGCCAGCAGCTTAGCTCCCGACAGTGGGCGGAACTACAATGAGCAGTTCTTC	CASSLAPDSGRNYNEQFF
.	.	TRBV23-1	TRBJ1-2	TGCGCCAGCAGTCAATCCGGTCGATCAGAACAGTTGAACTATGGCTACACCTTC	CASSQSGRSEQLNYGYTF
.	few	TRBV4-2	TRBJ2-1	TGTGCCAGCAGCCAAGATGCGGGACGATACAATGAGCAGTTCTTC	CASSQDAGRYNEQFF
TRBD2	.	TRBV10-3	TRBJ2-2	TGTGCCATCGCGGGACTAGCGGGAGGGCCCCCCGGGGAGCTGTTTTTT	CAIAGLAGGPPGELFF
.	.	TRBV4-2	TRBJ2-1	TGTGCCAGCAGCCAAGATAGGAGGGGGGGTGACTACGATGAGCAGTTCTTC	CASSQDRRGGDYDEQFF
.	few	TRBV19	TRBJ1-5	TGTGCCAGTAGTACCCGAACGGGAGACTATCAGCCCCAGCATTTT	CASSTRTGDYQPQHF
.	.	TRBV5-1	TRBJ2-4	TGCGCCAGCAGCTTGCCCCAGACTCACCGACTAGCCAAAAACATTCAGTACTTC	CASSLPQTHRLAKNIQYF
TRBD1	.	TRBV19	TRBJ2-1	TGTGCCAGTAGTCCCTCGAGGGACAGGGGGAGGGGTAATGAGCAGTTCTTC	CASSPSRDRGRGNEQFF
.	.	TRBV4-3	TRBJ2-7	TGCGCCAGCAGCCAATCGGTCAGGGGTACCCTGACCTACGAGCAGTACTTC	CASSQSVRGTLTYEQYF
.	.	TRBV28	TRBJ2-7	TGTGCCAGCAGTTCAAGCGGGTCAACCTACGAGCAGTACTTC	CASSSSGSTYEQYF
TRBD2	once	TRBV4-3	TRBJ2-1	TGCGCCAGCAGCCAGAACGGCCCGGGAGCTAGCGGGAGCCACTCCTACAATGAGCAGTTCTTC	CASSQNGPGASGSHSYNEQFF
TRBD1	once	TRBV5-6	TRBJ1-1	TGTGCCAGCACCGGAGACAGGGAAGACACTGAAGCTTTCTTT	CASTGDREDTEAFF
.	.	TRBV6-5	TRBJ2-3	TGTGCCAGCATGGGTCGACACCCACGCACAGATACGCAGTATTTT	CASMGRHPRTDTQYF
.	.	TRBV19	TRBJ1-5	TGTGCCAGTGGGCTAAACCCGGGACTGGGACATCAGCCCCAGCATTTT	CASGLNPGLGHQPQHF
.	.	TRBV5-1	TRBJ2-2	TGCGCCAGCAGCTTTGGGCTAGCCGAGAACACCGGGGAGCTGTTTTTT	CASSFGLAENTGELFF
TRBD2	.	TRBV29-1	TRBJ2-1	TGCAGCGTTGAATTGGGACTAGCGTCGAATGAGCAGTTCTTC	CSVELGLASNEQFF
TRBD1	.	TRBV5-1	TRBJ2-5	TGCGCCAGCAGCTTGGGCGACAGGGGAAAAGAGACCCAGTACTTC	CASSLGDRGKETQYF
TRBD2	.	TRBV4-1	TRBJ2-3	TGCGCCAGCAGCCAAGATTTGCTAGCGGGAGCAGATACGCAGTATTTT	CASSQDLLAGADTQYF
.	.	TRBV13	TRBJ2-7	TGTGCCAGCAGCTTAACAGGGCTTTCCTACGAGCAGTACTTC	CASSLTGLSYEQYF
.	.	TRBV4-3	TRBJ1-2	TGCGCCAGCAGCCAAGACCCCTCGGACCTTGGGGCCTATGGCTACACCTTC	CASSQDPSDLGAYGYTF
TRBD2	few	TRBV7-9	TRBJ2-7	TGTGCCAGCATCTCCACTTCTAGCGGAGGATGGGAGCAGTACTTC	CASISTSSGGWEQYF
.	few	TRBV4-3	TRBJ1-2	TGCGCCAGCAGCCAAGTGCCCATTCCGGACAGAGGCTATGGCTACACCTTC	CASSQVPIPDRGYGYTF
.	.	TRBV28	TRBJ1-1	TGTGCCAGCAGTTATTACAGGCAGAACACTGAAGCTTTCTTT	CASSYYRQNTEAFF
.	.	TRBV28	TRBJ1-5	TGTGCCAGCAGTTTATGCGGAACAGGGAGAGGCCAGCCCCAGCATTTT	CASSLCGTGRGQPQHF
TRBD2	.	TRBV7-7	TRBJ2-2	TGTGCTAGCTCCAGCGGGGTCACGAACACCGGGGAGCTGTTTTTT	CASSSGVTNTGELFF
.	.	TRBV25-1	TRBJ2-7	TGTGCCAGCAGTGACAGGGGAGGGTCCTACGAGCAGTACTTC	CASSDRGGSYEQYF
.	.	TRBV20-1	TRBJ1-2	TGCAGTGAGCTGTTTCCCTATGGCTACACCTTC	CSELFPYGYTF
.	.	TRBV4-1	TRBJ2-1	TGCGCCAGCAGCGAGGAACAGGGTCCGACCTCTAGCTCCTACAATGAGCAGTTCTTC	CASSEEQGPTSSSYNEQFF
TRBD2	.	TRBV2	TRBJ2-1	TGTGCCAGCAGTGGGGGACTAGCGGGAAATGAGCAGTTCTTC	CASSGGLAGNEQFF
TRBD2	.	TRBV12-5	TRBJ2-5	TGTGCTAGTGGTTTGGACCCACTAGCGGGAGAAGAGACCCAGTACTTC	CASGLDPLAGEETQYF
.	.	TRBV5-4	TRBJ2-7	TGTGCCAGCAGCTTGGGGCAGGGGATGAACCAGCAGTACTTC	CASSLGQGMNQQYF
TRBD2	.	TRBV5-8	TRBJ2-7	TGTGCCAGCAGCTTGCCGAGCGGGAGGGCCCGCGAGCAGTACTTC	CASSLPSGRAREQYF
TRBD1	.	TRBV5-5	TRBJ1-2	TGTGCCAGCAGCTTGAAGAGTTGGCAGGGGGCGAACTATGGCTACACCTTC	CASSLKSWQGANYGYTF
.	.	TRBV6-1	TRBJ2-1	TGTGCCAGCAGTGAAGAGGTTTATCAGGGTTTAAGGTCCTACAATGAGCAGTTCTTC	CASSEEVYQGLRSYNEQFF
.	.	TRBV7-9	TRBJ1-2	TGTGCCAGCAGCCTCTTGACGGAGCCCTATGGCTACACCTTC	CASSLLTEPYGYTF
.	.	TRBV30	TRBJ1-1	TGTGCCTGGAGTTTGAGGGGGGGTAACACTGAAGCTTTCTTT	CAWSLRGGNTEAFF
TRBD2	.	TRBV7-9	TRBJ2-1	TGTGCCAGTACCCTTCCTACCCGGCGGGAGCCGCGTGAGCAGTTCTTC	CASTLPTRREPREQFF
.	.	TRBV25-1	TRBJ2-5	TGTGCCAGCAGTCCCAGAAACCAAGAGACCCAGTACTTC	CASSPRNQETQYF
.	.	TRBV4-1	TRBJ2-7	TGCGCCAGCAGCCAAGATCTGCCGGGGACATTGGTGGGTGAGCAGTACTTC	CASSQDLPGTLVGEQYF
TRBD2	.	TRBV9	TRBJ2-3	TGTGCCAGCAGCCCTCGACTAGCGGGAGGGCCCACAGATACGCAGTATTTT	CASSPRLAGGPTDTQYF
TRBD1	.	TRBV5-6	TRBJ1-2	TGTGCCAGCAGCTTGCCAGCCCGGACAGGGGTTGGCTACACCTTC	CASSLPARTGVGYTF
TRBD2	.	TRBV4-3	TRBJ2-1	TGCGCCAGCAGCTATCTAGCGGACAATGAGCAGTTCTTC	CASSYLADNEQFF